The clone carrying this T cell receptor beta chain has a count of ten or more. Germline loops: CDR1 SGHTA, CDR2 FQGTGA. The CDR3 consists of 13 residues. The trim removed 5 bases at V and 5 bases at J, leaving 3 bases unmatched. In the original analysis: Reference gene primer amplification yielded estimated nucleated cell counts. TCRdb's table, derived via immunoSEQ multiplex PCR, lists solely in-frame clones and lacks some. From that table come the V and J calls and clone size; the DNA was used to work out D and trimming. The data show 89,000 or so clones, with 86% seen just once and 7.5% to 9.5% held by the top ten. These data come from a study of blood T cell repertoires in COVID-19. Study details: Acute and convalescent COVID-19 samples came from the United States, Italy and Spain. In each case, the material was cDNA or gDNA derived from T cells, B-cell-depleted T cells, or PBMCs.

The clonotype was recovered from a man over 45 with active COVID-19. This rearrangement joins TRBV7-3 to TRBJ2-7; 10 nucleotides match TRBD1. The sequencing sample was made of peripheral blood. CDR3 loop: CASSDRGRDEQYF. The CDR3 DNA is TGTGCCAGCAGCGACAGGGGGCGCGACGAGCAGTACTTC.